The present TCR beta chain was sequenced within a study of blood T cell repertoires in COVID-19. About the study: PBMCs, B-cell-depleted T cells, or T cells were the source of the cDNA or gDNA that made up the material.

TCRdb's copy holds only in-frame clones and misses some; the assay was immunoSEQ multiplex PCR. This sample has roughly 180,000 clones, with about 85% found just once. CDR1 is SGHAT, CDR2 FQNNGV, per germline. CDR3 length: 15 amino acids. J gave up 4 bases and V 5 bases, and 4 bases lay outside the gene matches. This clone appeared a single time. The gene calls are TRBV11-2 and TRBJ2-2, with 10 bases identical to TRBD2. The sample was peripheral blood. This receptor was taken from a man at least 80 years old with COVID-19, enrolled during active disease. CDR3 in DNA: TGTGCCAGCAGCCTAGCGGGGGAAAGCACCGGGGAGCTGTTTTTT. Translated: CASSLAGESTGELFF. Full variable domain (outside the CDR3, taken from reference TRBV11-2 and TRBJ2-2): EAGVAQSPRYKIIEKRQSVAFWCNPISGHATLYWYQQILGQGPKLLIQFQNNGVVDDSQLPKDRFSAERLKGVDSTLKIQPAKLEDSAVYLCASSLAGESTGELFFGEGSRLTVL.